These 28 T cell receptor beta chains were sequenced from one sample in a study of blood T cells in healthy people across ages. A sample-barcoded 5' primer and a J-beta primer mix were used in a second PCR of about 6 to 12 cycles. In TCRdb, the 5' RACE reads were re-called with MiXCR into one record per CDR3 protein. The sample has about 1.8 million distinct CDR3 sequences; roughly 52% are singletons. Input material: blood. These TCRs come from a woman between 40 and 50 years old in good health.

This clonotype showed up just a few times. This chain connects TRBV18 to TRBJ2-1; 16 bases align to TRBD2. The CDR3 extends over 16 amino acids. CDR1 is KGHSH, CDR2 LQKENI, per germline. The ends lost 5 bases at V and 6 bases at J; junction bases unmatched: 4. The CDR3 sequence is CASSSGLAGGGNEQFF. CDR3 sequence (DNA): TGTGCCAGCTCATCGGGACTAGCGGGGGGGGGCAATGAGCAGTTCTTC.

This clonotype has a handful of counts. CDR3 amino acids: CASSPGTGGWTDTQYF. As DNA, the CDR3 is TGCGCCAGCAGCCCCGGGACAGGGGGCTGGACAGATACGCAGTATTTT. The chain links TRBV5-1 to TRBJ2-3; 12 nucleotides align to TRBD1. This CDR3 has 16 amino acids. Trimming at V came to 4 bases and at J to 3 bases, leaving 6 bases not matched to a gene. Germline CDR1 SGHRS, CDR2 YFSETQ.

Remarks on this clonotype: At one end, the junction sequence differs from germline, possibly due to a read error. The chain links TRBV5-6 to TRBJ2-7, with D possibly being TRBD1 or TRBD2 (5 bases each). Per germline, CDR1 SGHDT and CDR2 YYEEEE. This CDR3 comprises 13 residues. The CDR3 DNA sequence: TGTGCCAGCAGGATACGGGACCGGGCAAAGCAGCACTTC. It is translated as CASRIRDRAKQHF.

This chain joins TRBV6-6 and TRBJ2-3; unclear D gene. Germline V CDR1 and CDR2: MNHNY, SVGAGI (reference sequence). V gave up 8 bases and J gave up 6 bases, with 9 bases separating them. The CDR3 sequence is 11 residues long. The CDR3 reads CASQTRDTQYF. CDR3 nucleotides: TGTGCCAGCCAGACCCGGGATACGCAGTATTTT.

This clonotype is a singleton in its sample. This chain connects TRBV6-6 to TRBJ2-7; D is tentatively TRBD1 or TRBD2 (5 bases each). CDR1 is MNHNY, CDR2 SVGAGI, per germline (reference sequence). The CDR3 covers 16 residues. Trimming removed 5 bases from V and 0 bases from J, with 17 bases in between. DNA of the CDR3: TGTGCCAGCAGTAACCGGGACGGAACCATCTCCTACGAGCAGTACTTC. Translated, it gives CASSNRDGTISYEQYF.

This chain uses TRBV11-3 with TRBJ2-1, with unresolved D. Per the germline V gene, CDR1 is SGHNT and CDR2 is YENEEA. With 1 base removed from V and 9 bases from J, the gap between germline ends came to 13 bases. The CDR3 sequence is 14 residues long. The CDR3 DNA is TGTGCCAGCAGCTTAGGAGCTAGGACGGGTGAGCAGTTCTTC. Translating gives CASSLGARTGEQFF.

The V call is TRBV7-8, the J call TRBJ2-6; 9 bases fit TRBD1. The CDR3 consists of 17 residues. The V segment lost 6 bases and the J segment 0 bases; nucleotides outside the gene matches: 6. Germline V lookup: CDR1 SGHVS, CDR2 FQNEAQ. The DNA for the CDR3 is TGTGCCAGCAGAACAGGGGGCCTAAACTCTGGGGCCAACGTCCTGACTTTC. It is translated as CASRTGGLNSGANVLTF.

This clonotype was seen more than once but under ten times. The chain employs TRBV7-2 and TRBJ2-1; no definite D call. This CDR3 is built from 15 residues. The V end lost 4 bases, the J end lost 0 bases, and 10 bases lay between the germline ends. Germline loops: CDR1 SGHTA, CDR2 FQGNSA. CDR3 region: CASSSDVGSYNEQFF. The CDR3 coding sequence is TGTGCCAGCAGCTCGGACGTCGGCTCCTACAATGAGCAGTTCTTC.

This chain links TRBV28 with TRBJ2-1; 7 nucleotides line up with TRBD1. The ends lost 6 bases at V and 3 bases at J; junction bases unmatched: 8. The length of the CDR3 is 15 residues. Germline CDR1 reads MDHEN; CDR2 reads SYDVKM. The CDR3 loop is CASRPGGQRYNEQFF. In DNA form, the CDR3 reads TGTGCCAGCAGACCAGGGGGACAACGCTACAATGAGCAGTTCTTC.

This sequence joins TRBV21-1 and TRBJ2-7. TRBV21-1 is annotated as a pseudogene. The CDR3 sequence is 12 residues long. The CDR3 DNA reads as TGTGCCAGCAGCAAAGTGAAGTACGAGCAGTACTTC. Encoded protein: CASSKVKYEQYF.

The chain has TRBV21-1 and TRBJ2-7; the table's D call, TRBD1, was not checked against the DNA. TRBV21-1 is a documented pseudogene. The CDR3 has 14 residues. The CDR3 protein is CASSPGRMRDEQYF. The DNA for the CDR3 is TGTGCCAGCTCCCCGGGACGCATGCGGGACGAGCAGTACTTC.

The chain employs TRBV29-1 and TRBJ2-7; 9 positions agree with TRBD1. The CDR3 spans 17 residues. The V and J ends lost 0 bases and 2 bases, in that order; junction bases with no gene match: 11. Per germline, CDR1 SQVTM and CDR2 ANQGSEA. The CDR3 nucleotides are TGCAGCGTTGAAGACCTGGGTCCGGGACAGGGCACCTACGAGCAGTACTTC. It encodes CSVEDLGPGQGTYEQYF.

The chain recombines TRBV6-5 with TRBJ1-1, with 8 bases aligning to TRBD1. The germline V gene encodes CDR1 MNHEY and CDR2 SVGAGI. Unmatched junction bases numbered 8, after V lost 0 bases and J lost 8 bases. This CDR3 is 15 amino acids long. The CDR3 nucleotides are TGTGCCAGCAGTTACTCGACGGTGTCAGGGGGCGAAGCTTTCTTT. Protein product: CASSYSTVSGGEAFF.

This clonotype was detected a few times. The V call is TRBV7-2, the J call TRBJ2-3; D not certain. The V and J ends lost 5 bases and 2 bases respectively, with 11 bases between them. This CDR3 region has 14 residues. Germline assignment: CDR1 SGHTA and CDR2 FQGNSA. CDR3 sequence (DNA): TGTGCCAGCAGCCGAGCGCCCCCCACAGATACGCAGTATTTT. Its translation is CASSRAPPTDTQYF. Combining the CDR3 with reference TRBV7-2 and TRBJ2-3 gives the whole variable domain GAGVSQSPSNKVTEKGKDVELRCDPISGHTALYWYRQSLGQGLEFLIYFQGNSAPDKSGLPSDRFSAERTGGSVSTLTIQRTQQEDSAVYLCASSRAPPTDTQYFGPGTRLTVL.

This clonotype has just a few counts. This chain uses TRBV3-1 with TRBJ2-5; 9 bases match TRBD2. With 2 bases clipped from V and 13 bases from J, the junction kept 14 bases outside the gene matches. Germline values: CDR1 LGHDT, CDR2 YNNKEL (reference sequence). There are 15 residues in the CDR3. The CDR3 reads CASSQPGTSLSGPYF. As DNA, the CDR3 is TGTGCCAGCAGCCAACCCGGGACTAGCTTGTCAGGGCCGTACTTC.

V is TRBV29-1 and J is TRBJ2-5; a weak D match, TRBD2 (6 bases). The germline gives CDR1 SQVTM, CDR2 ANQGSEA. The CDR3 extends over 14 amino acids. V dropped 3 bases and J dropped 7 bases, with 18 bases sitting between them. CDR3 coding DNA: TGCAGCGTTGATCGGGGGACCTTAGGTGGGACCCAGTACTTC. The encoded protein is CSVDRGTLGGTQYF. Full variable domain (outside the CDR3, taken from reference TRBV29-1 and TRBJ2-5): SAVISQKPSRDICQRGTSLTIQCQVDSQVTMMFWYRQQPGQSLTLIATANQGSEATYESGFVIDKFPISRPNLTFSTLTVSNMSPEDSSIYLCSVDRGTLGGTQYFGPGTRLLVL.

The chain employs TRBV29-1 and TRBJ2-5, with 10 positions matching TRBD2. The germline V gene encodes CDR1 SQVTM and CDR2 ANQGSEA. The CDR3 loop spans 15 amino acids. V lost 8 bases and J lost 4; bases outside the gene matches: 13. CDR3 in amino acids: CSICPLAGVGETQYF. CDR3 DNA sequence: TGCAGCATTTGCCCTCTAGCGGGGGTGGGAGAGACCCAGTACTTC.

The chain carries TRBV29-1 and TRBJ2-1; D call uncertain. The CDR3 runs 12 residues. Germline V gene sequence: CDR1 SQVTM, CDR2 ANQGSEA. V lost 5 bases and J 7 bases, leaving 12 bases between the germline ends. CDR3 protein: CSVSNGRNEQFF. DNA of the CDR3: TGCAGCGTTAGTAACGGACGAAATGAGCAGTTCTTC.

The chain uses TRBV6-5 and TRBJ1-2; tentative D call: TRBD1 (5 bases). Germline CDR1 is MNHEY and CDR2 is SVGAGI. V was cut by 0 bases and J by 1 base, with 9 bases left in between. CDR3 length equals 15 residues. The CDR3 reads CASSYSRGVNYGYTF. CDR3 nucleotide sequence: TGTGCCAGCAGTTACTCGCGAGGGGTTAACTATGGCTACACCTTC.

A few counts support this clonotype. This chain links TRBV24-1 with TRBJ2-1; a weak D match, TRBD2 (6 bases). Germline loops: CDR1 KGHDR, CDR2 SFDVKD. This CDR3 region has 14 residues. Trimming shortened V by 4 bases and J by 8 bases, and 14 bases separated the two germline ends. The DNA for the CDR3 is TGTGCCACCAGTGAAACCCTAGCGAGGGATGAGCAGTTCTTC. This encodes CATSETLARDEQFF.

This clonotype was picked up a small number of times. The CDR3 DNA sequence: TGCAGCGTTGAGGCGAGGATCCGGGACAGGGGACGGGAGCAGTACTTC. Protein: CSVEARIRDRGREQYF. The chain joins TRBV29-1 to TRBJ2-7; 10 nucleotides align to TRBD1. The CDR3 is 16 residues long. Trimming cost V 3 bases and J 7 bases; bases outside gene matches: 15. Germline-derived CDR1 and CDR2 are SQVTM and ANQGSEA.

V gene TRBV20-1 combines with J gene TRBJ2-7, with a weak D call TRBD2 (6 bases). Trimming shortened V by 0 bases and J by 2 bases, and 14 bases separated the two germline ends. The CDR3 is made up of 15 amino acids. Germline-derived CDR1 and CDR2 are DFQATT and SNEGSKA (reference sequence). The chain's CDR3 is CSARDVRAGTYEQYF. The CDR3 DNA follows: TGCAGTGCTAGAGATGTTCGGGCGGGGACCTACGAGCAGTACTTC.

This clonotype was counted a single time. The genes are TRBV27 and TRBJ2-5; D may correspond to TRBD1 or TRBD2 (5 bases each). The J call may not be correct, given that the DNA end is closer to TRBJ2-7. This CDR3 region has 17 residues. Per the germline V gene, CDR1 is MNHEY and CDR2 is SMNVEV (reference sequence). In DNA form, the CDR3 reads TGTGCCAGCAGTTCTACCGGCGGGCGGCCGAGAGGGGACGAGCAGTACTTC. It yields the protein CASSSTGGRPRGDEQYF.

Turning to this clonotype: Compared with germline, one end of the junction differs, possibly owing to a read error. V gene TRBV3-1 combines with J gene TRBJ2-7, with D perhaps given as TRBD1 or TRBD2 (6 bases each). The tail of the sequence fits TRBJ2-5 better, so the J call may be wrong. CDR3 length equals 14 residues. CDR1 and CDR2 (germline): LGHDT, YNNKEL (reference sequence). The CDR3 sequence is CASSSWGAQGTQYF. In DNA, the CDR3 is TGTGCCAGCAGCTCATGGGGGGCACAAGGGACCCAGTACTTC.

A few counts support this clonotype. V usage is TRBV4-3 and J usage is TRBJ2-7, with D tentatively TRBD1 (5 bases). V lost 0 bases and J 5 bases, leaving 14 bases between the germline ends. The CDR3 spans 15 residues. From germline, CDR1 is LGHNA and CDR2 YSLEER. The CDR3 bases are TGCGCCAGCAGCCAAGATCCGGACAAGCCCAACGAGCAGTACTTC. It encodes CASSQDPDKPNEQYF.

This clonotype was detected many times. The chain couples TRBV12-3 or TRBV12-4 to TRBJ2-7; 7 bases agree with TRBD2. The CDR3 spans 13 residues. V shed 4 bases and J 4 bases; nucleotides not matched to a gene: 4. In nucleotides, the CDR3 is TGTGCCAGCAGTTACCCAGCGGGATACGAGCAGTACTTC. Its translation: CASSYPAGYEQYF.

Only a few counts were recorded for this clonotype. V and J are TRBV3-1 and TRBJ2-4; D not resolved. Germline V CDR1 and CDR2: LGHDT, YNNKEL (reference sequence). Trimming stripped 10 bases from V and 0 bases from J, with 4 bases between. CDR3 length: 11 residues. CDR3 region: CATLAKNIQYF. CDR3 sequence (DNA): TGTGCCACCCTAGCCAAAAACATTCAGTACTTC.

The chain combines TRBV20-1 with TRBJ1-5, with D hard to call. This CDR3 has 15 residues. The V end lost 8 bases, the J end lost 3 bases, and 20 bases lay between the germline ends. CDR1 and CDR2 from the germline V gene are DFQATT and SNEGSKA (reference sequence). CDR3 sequence (DNA): TGCAGTTCGACTCCGAGTCGGGGTTACAATCAGCCCCAGCATTTT. It codes for CSSTPSRGYNQPQHF.